This passage covers 28 T cell receptor beta chains from one sample sequenced in a study of T-cell reconstitution after alpha-beta-depleted transplantation in children. Molecular barcoding with unique molecular identifiers was used for the TCRbeta library. Via MiXCR, TCRdb re-called the PCR reads, giving one row per CDR3 protein. This table has hundreds of thousands of distinct CDR3 sequences, around 19% appearing once. The material was PBMCs from the stem cell graft donor, obtained from the stem cell graft. These receptors were obtained from a human donor who donated a stem cell graft to a child with acute lymphoblastic leukemia.

The J gene is TRBJ2-3, the V gene TRBV12-3 or TRBV12-4, with 8 bases matching TRBD2. V was clipped by 7 bases and J by 4 bases; unmatched bases: 19. This CDR3 spans 18 amino acids. The CDR3, as DNA: TGTGCCAGCACCCCTAGAAGCGGGAGAGTTCCTAGCGCAGATACGCAGTATTTT. Amino acid sequence: CASTPRSGRVPSADTQYF.

This sequence joins TRBV12-3 or TRBV12-4 and TRBJ2-6; D is perhaps TRBD1 (5 bases). Trimming removed 4 bases at V and 4 bases at J, with 14 bases between. This CDR3 comprises 16 residues. The CDR3 DNA reads as TGTGCCAGCAGTTCCCAGGGAATAAGGGGGGCCAACGTCCTGACTTTC. Amino acids: CASSSQGIRGANVLTF.

This clonotype has a handful of counts. The chain combines TRBV10-1 with TRBJ2-7; 9 bases line up with TRBD2. V lost 3 bases to trimming and J lost 3 bases; unmatched junction nucleotides: 3. Germline V gene sequence: CDR1 WNHNN, CDR2 SYGVQD (reference sequence). The CDR3 has 14 residues. This chain's CDR3 is CASSDSGSGYEQYF. DNA of the CDR3: TGCGCCAGCAGTGATAGCGGGAGTGGCTACGAGCAGTACTTC.

The V gene is TRBV6-1, the J gene TRBJ1-6; unclear D gene. The CDR3 runs to 13 residues. With 4 bases removed from V and 12 bases from J, the gap between germline ends came to 13 bases. Per germline, CDR1 MNHNS and CDR2 SASEGT. CDR3 sequence reads: CASSVEAVGPLHF. The CDR3 DNA follows: TGTGCCAGCAGTGTGGAGGCCGTCGGACCCCTCCACTTT.

The V and J genes are TRBV20-1 and TRBJ1-2; 9 positions match TRBD1. Germline loops: CDR1 DFQATT, CDR2 SNEGSKA (reference sequence). V lost 0 bases and J lost 5; bases outside the gene matches: 4. CDR3 length: 14 residues. This CDR3 reads CSARETGGRYGYTF. CDR3 DNA: TGCAGTGCTAGAGAAACAGGGGGCCGGTATGGCTACACCTTC.

This clonotype was observed a handful of times. The V call is TRBV12-3 or TRBV12-4, the J call TRBJ1-1, with D possibly TRBD1 on 5 matching bases. V gave up 4 bases and J gave up 4 bases, with 10 bases separating them. This CDR3 spans 13 amino acids. Written as DNA, the CDR3 is TGTGCCAGCAGTTGGGCGAGGGGCACTGAAGCTTTCTTT. Amino acids: CASSWARGTEAFF.

This chain joins TRBV6-2 or TRBV6-3 and TRBJ1-1; D gene uncertain. With 5 bases removed from V and 6 bases from J, the gap between germline ends came to 19 bases. The CDR3 contains 15 residues. Germline CDR1 reads MNHEY; CDR2 reads SVGEGT. The CDR3 loop is CASSPNIQWGAEAFF. The CDR3 DNA follows: TGTGCCAGCAGTCCAAACATACAGTGGGGTGCTGAAGCTTTCTTT.

CDR3 nucleotides: TGCGCCAGCAGCTTGACCGGGACTAGGGTCTACAATGAGCAGTTCTTC. It yields the protein CASSLTGTRVYNEQFF. V and J are TRBV5-1 and TRBJ2-1, with TRBD2 matching 8 bases. Trimming at V came to 1 base and at J to 3 bases, leaving 6 bases not matched to a gene. Germline CDR1 and CDR2: SGHRS and YFSETQ. This CDR3 is built from 16 residues.

The V and J genes are TRBV11-2 and TRBJ1-5, with 9 bases fitting TRBD1. The CDR3 sequence is 20 residues long. The germline gives CDR1 SGHAT, CDR2 FQNNGV. V trimming: 1 base; J trimming: 3 bases; junction bases outside the gene matches: 16. DNA of the CDR3: TGTGCCAGCAGCTTAGTCGGTCCGGGACAGGGATCTGGATTCAATCAGCCCCAGCATTTT. It codes for CASSLVGPGQGSGFNQPQHF. Variable domain in full (rest from reference TRBV11-2 and TRBJ1-5): EAGVAQSPRYKIIEKRQSVAFWCNPISGHATLYWYQQILGQGPKLLIQFQNNGVVDDSQLPKDRFSAERLKGVDSTLKIQPAKLEDSAVYLCASSLVGPGQGSGFNQPQHFGDGTRLSIL.

CDR3 nucleotides: TGTGCCAGCAGCACGCAGGGACTAGCGGGAGACGAGCAGTACTTC. Protein product: CASSTQGLAGDEQYF. The chain is built from TRBV4-2 and TRBJ2-7; 14 nucleotides agree with TRBD2. The CDR3 runs 15 residues. The V and J ends lost 5 bases and 5 bases, in that order; junction bases with no gene match: 5. Germline assignment: CDR1 LGHNA and CDR2 YNFKEQ.

This clonotype was recorded at least ten times. The rearrangement joins TRBV5-1 to TRBJ2-3, with D possibly being TRBD2 (6 bases). The length of the CDR3 is 16 residues. Trimming stripped 4 bases from V and 2 bases from J, with 17 bases between. CDR1 is SGHRS, CDR2 YFSETQ, per germline. The CDR3: CASSGGLQHLTDTQYF. The CDR3 nucleotides are TGCGCCAGCAGCGGGGGACTGCAACATCTCACAGATACGCAGTATTTT.

This clonotype was counted a few times. The chain joins TRBV9 to TRBJ1-1; TRBD1 is a possible D gene (5 bases). CDR3 size: 14 residues. Germline V gives CDR1 SGDLS, CDR2 YYNGEE. V dropped 3 bases and J dropped 8 bases, with 17 bases sitting between them. Written as DNA, the CDR3 is TGTGCCAGCAGCGAGAGGGGTAGACGGACAGAAGCTTTCTTT. Its translation: CASSERGRRTEAFF.

The V gene is TRBV6-1, the J gene TRBJ2-1; TRBD1 might be the D (5 bases). Trimming removed 4 bases from V and 8 bases from J, with 12 bases in between. CDR1 is MNHNS and CDR2 is SASEGT in the germline V gene. This CDR3 contains 13 residues. The CDR3 DNA sequence: TGTGCCAGCAGTGTATTTCAGGGCTATGAGCAGTTCTTC. It translates to CASSVFQGYEQFF.

The chain links TRBV20-1 to TRBJ1-4; D is ambiguous. CDR3 length equals 15 residues. Germline lookup yields CDR1 DFQATT and CDR2 SNEGSKA (reference sequence). Trimming took 1 base from V and 2 from J, leaving 11 bases between them. DNA for the CDR3: TGCAGTGCTAGAGTTGGGATCAGCACTAATGAAAAACTGTTTTTT. Protein product: CSARVGISTNEKLFF.

This clonotype is a singleton in its sample. The rearrangement links TRBV27 to TRBJ2-1; D remains unclear. Trimming pared 8 bases from V and 9 bases from J, leaving 14 bases between. Germline lookup yields CDR1 MNHEY and CDR2 SMNVEV (reference sequence). This CDR3 has 12 residues. The CDR3: CASYAQTGEQFF. CDR3 nucleotides: TGTGCCAGCTACGCTCAGACTGGTGAGCAGTTCTTC.

This clonotype was seen a handful of times. The chain uses TRBV5-1 and TRBJ2-1; TRBD2 matches at 8 bases. CDR3 size: 18 residues. The germline V gene has CDR1 SGHRS and CDR2 YFSETQ. The ends lost 4 bases at V and 7 bases at J; junction bases unmatched: 19. In DNA, the CDR3 is TGCGCCAGCAGCGCCGGGGAAACTAGCGGCTCTCCGGGGAATGAGCAGTTCTTC. Its protein product is CASSAGETSGSPGNEQFF.

This clonotype was counted a few times. V is TRBV12-3 or TRBV12-4 and J is TRBJ2-2, with a tentative D call TRBD2 (6 bases). V lost 7 bases, J lost 6 bases, and 18 bases lay in between. This CDR3 has 15 residues. CDR3 nucleotide sequence: TGTGCCAGCACGATTCAGACAGCGGGCGCCGGGGAGCTGTTTTTT. Translated, it gives CASTIQTAGAGELFF.

The gene calls are TRBV3-1 and TRBJ2-1; the match to TRBD1 covers 7 bases. This CDR3 region has 16 residues. J lost 4 bases, V lost 4 bases, and 10 bases had no gene match. The germline V gene encodes CDR1 LGHDT and CDR2 YNNKEL (reference sequence). The CDR3 DNA sequence: TGTGCCAGCAGCCTCCGAGGACAGGAAGAATACAATGAGCAGTTCTTC. It translates to CASSLRGQEEYNEQFF.

The genes are TRBV5-1 and TRBJ2-2; perhaps TRBD2 as D (6 bases). Germline values: CDR1 SGHRS, CDR2 YFSETQ. CDR3 length equals 14 residues. V lost 4 bases to trimming and J lost 5 bases, with 12 bases between them. CDR3 coding DNA: TGCGCCAGCAGCGAGGGACTGAGGACCGGGGAGCTGTTTTTT. Encoded protein: CASSEGLRTGELFF.

The chain recombines TRBV7-9 with TRBJ2-7; D remains ambiguous. Looked up from germline, CDR1 is SEHNR and CDR2 is FQNEAQ (reference sequence). V lost 2 bases and J 2 bases, leaving 4 bases between the germline ends. The CDR3 spans 12 residues. CDR3 amino acids: CASSLKPYEQYF. The CDR3 nucleotides are TGTGCCAGCAGCTTAAAACCCTACGAGCAGTACTTC. Variable domain in full (rest from reference TRBV7-9 and TRBJ2-7): DTGVSQNPRHKITKRGQNVTFRCDPISEHNRLYWYRQTLGQGPEFLTYFQNEAQLEKSRLLSDRFSAERPKGSFSTLEIQRTEQGDSAMYLCASSLKPYEQYFGPGTRLTVT.

This chain connects TRBV7-8 to TRBJ2-7; TRBD1 matches 8 bases. With 4 bases clipped from V and 4 bases from J, the junction kept 6 bases outside the gene matches. Germline assignment: CDR1 SGHVS and CDR2 FQNEAQ. This CDR3 comprises 14 residues. CDR3 in amino acids: CASSSRTGLYEQYF. As DNA, the CDR3 is TGTGCCAGCAGCTCCCGGACAGGGCTATACGAGCAGTACTTC.

This chain joins TRBV5-1 and TRBJ2-3, with TRBD2 matching 14 bases. The CDR3 has 15 amino acids. CDR1 and CDR2 (germline): SGHRS, YFSETQ. J lost 5 bases, V lost 5 bases, and 4 bases had no gene match. The DNA for the CDR3 is TGCGCCAGCAGTGATGGACTAGCGGGAGGAGATACGCAGTATTTT. The encoded protein is CASSDGLAGGDTQYF. Combining the CDR3 with reference TRBV5-1 and TRBJ2-3 gives the whole variable domain KAGVTQTPRYLIKTRGQQVTLSCSPISGHRSVSWYQQTPGQGLQFLFEYFSETQRNKGNFPGRFSGRQFSNSRSEMNVSTLELGDSALYLCASSDGLAGGDTQYFGPGTRLTVL.

The genes are TRBV29-1 and TRBJ1-5; D gene uncertain. Germline lookup yields CDR1 SQVTM and CDR2 ANQGSEA. The CDR3 runs 13 residues. Trimming shortened V by 6 bases and J by 12 bases, and 21 bases separated the two germline ends. CDR3 in DNA: TGCAGCGTAAGTCTCGCCGTAGGGAATCTCCAGCATTTT. Amino acids: CSVSLAVGNLQHF.

The chain joins TRBV4-1 to TRBJ1-2; D is ambiguous. The CDR3 is 15 amino acids. Germline CDR1 is MGHRA and CDR2 is YSYEKL. Trimming removed 3 bases at V and 2 bases at J, with 13 bases between. In DNA form, the CDR3 reads TGCGCCAGCAGCCATGAAATGCGGGCCAACTATGGCTACACCTTC. This encodes CASSHEMRANYGYTF.

J is TRBJ2-7 and V is TRBV27; a weak D match, TRBD1 (6 bases). The CDR3 runs 13 residues. V was pared by 2 bases and J by 6 bases, with 11 bases between. Germline CDR1 MNHEY, CDR2 SMNVEV (reference sequence). The CDR3 DNA reads TGTGCCAGCAGTTTAATGACAGGTCTCGAGCAGTACTTC. It is translated as CASSLMTGLEQYF.

The rearrangement joins TRBV27 to TRBJ2-2, with 8 bases aligning to TRBD2. The CDR3 runs to 17 residues. Trimming took 5 bases from V and 7 from J; bases not matched to a gene: 15. From germline, CDR1 is MNHEY and CDR2 SMNVEV (reference sequence). In nucleotides, the CDR3 is TGTGCCAGCAGTCCTTCTCCGGGAGGGCCTGGTCTCGGGGAGCTGTTTTTT. This gives the protein CASSPSPGGPGLGELFF.

The genes are TRBV10-3 and TRBJ2-1; D uncertain. The V end was cut by 2 bases, the J end by 0 bases, with 14 bases between. The germline gives CDR1 ENHRY, CDR2 SYGVKD. CDR3 size: 17 residues. In DNA, the CDR3 is TGTGCCATCAGTGAGCCCCTCGGTCTTAGCTCCTACAATGAGCAGTTCTTC. Its protein product is CAISEPLGLSSYNEQFF.

For the CDR3, the DNA is TGTGCCAGCAGCGTAGCGAGGAGCGGGAGTCGGGAGACCCAGTACTTC. Translation gives CASSVARSGSRETQYF. This chain uses TRBV9 with TRBJ2-5; 8 nucleotides line up with TRBD2. Germline loops: CDR1 SGDLS, CDR2 YYNGEE. The CDR3 covers 16 residues. The V and J ends lost 0 bases and 5 bases, in that order; junction bases with no gene match: 9. Together with reference TRBV9 and TRBJ2-5, the CDR3 gives the full variable domain: DSGVTQTPKHLITATGQRVTLRCSPRSGDLSVYWYQQSLDQGLQFLIQYYNGEERAKGNILERFSAQQFPDLHSELNLSSLELGDSALYFCASSVARSGSRETQYFGPGTRLLVL.